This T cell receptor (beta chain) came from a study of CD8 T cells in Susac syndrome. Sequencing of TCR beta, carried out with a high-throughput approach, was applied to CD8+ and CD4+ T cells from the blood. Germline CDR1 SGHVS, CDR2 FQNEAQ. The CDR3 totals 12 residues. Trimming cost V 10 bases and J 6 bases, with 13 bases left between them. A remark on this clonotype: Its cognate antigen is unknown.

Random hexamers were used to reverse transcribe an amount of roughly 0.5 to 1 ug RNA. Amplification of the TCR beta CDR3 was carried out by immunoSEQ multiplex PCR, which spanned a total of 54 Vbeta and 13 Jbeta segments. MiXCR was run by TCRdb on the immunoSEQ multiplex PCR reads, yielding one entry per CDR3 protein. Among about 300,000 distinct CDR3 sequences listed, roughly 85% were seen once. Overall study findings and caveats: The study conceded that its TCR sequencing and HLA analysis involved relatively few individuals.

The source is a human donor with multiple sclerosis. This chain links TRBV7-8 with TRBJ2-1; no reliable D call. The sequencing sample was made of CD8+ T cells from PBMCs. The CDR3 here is CATRLGGNEQFF. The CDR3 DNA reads TGTGCCACCCGTTTAGGCGGCAATGAGCAGTTCTTC.